The source of this T cell receptor (beta chain) is a study of blood T cell repertoires in COVID-19. Whole-study context: Samples of COVID-19 (acute and convalescent) were obtained from the United States, Italy and Spain.

In the original processing: Researchers report that nucleated cell counts were estimated from reference gene primer amplification. Produced via immunoSEQ multiplex PCR; TCRdb's table is partial and in-frame only. The D gene and trimming were derived from the DNA, and the V and J assignments and clone size from that table. The table has 95,000 to 150,000 clones, 82% seen once; the top ten hold around 4.5%. The germline CDR1 and CDR2 sequences are SNHLY and FYNNEI. Trimming took off 6 bases at V and 9 bases at J, with 19 bases between the two ends. The CDR3 extends over 14 amino acids. The V call is TRBV2, the J call TRBJ2-3; D is ambiguous. Sequenced sample: peripheral blood. This sequence originates from a woman between 65 and 79 years old with acute or convalescent COVID-19. CDR3 nucleotides: TGTGCCAGCAGCGAACATGCGGTTAAAGAGACGCAGTATTTT. It encodes CASSEHAVKETQYF.